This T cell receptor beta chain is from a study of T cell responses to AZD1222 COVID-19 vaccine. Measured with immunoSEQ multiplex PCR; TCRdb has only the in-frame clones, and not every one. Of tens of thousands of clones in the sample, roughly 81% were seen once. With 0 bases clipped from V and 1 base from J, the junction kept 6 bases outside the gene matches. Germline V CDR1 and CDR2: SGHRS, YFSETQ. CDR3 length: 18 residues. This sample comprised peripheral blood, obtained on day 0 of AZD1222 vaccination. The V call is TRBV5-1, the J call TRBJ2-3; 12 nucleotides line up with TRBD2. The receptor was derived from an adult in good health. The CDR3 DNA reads TGCGCCAGCAGCTTGGAAGGGAGACTAGCGGGGGGCACAGATACGCAGTATTTT. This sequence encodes CASSLEGRLAGGTDTQYF.